This T cell receptor beta chain was found in a study of identical twins. Per germline, CDR1 SQVTM and CDR2 ANQGSEA. J gave up 8 bases and V 1 base, and 7 bases lay outside the gene matches. The CDR3 covers 13 residues. This clonotype was seen many times. TCRdb processed the 5' RACE reads anew with MiXCR; each CDR3 protein has one entry. The table includes 450,000 to 650,000 distinct CDR3 sequences, more than 9% detected once. Every sampled donor was Caucasian and healthy. The same specimen was also included in a second study, on yellow fever vaccine responses in identical twins.

This chain uses TRBV29-1 with TRBJ1-2; 7 nucleotides match TRBD1. This clonotype was obtained from a woman aged 18 to 35 in good health. The source material was PBMCs. This chain's CDR3 is CSVEGQGVKGYTF. DNA for the CDR3: TGCAGCGTTGAAGGGCAGGGGGTGAAGGGCTACACCTTC.